The 12 T cell receptor beta chains listed next were all sequenced from one sample in a study of blood T cell repertoires in COVID-19. This table comes from immunoSEQ multiplex PCR, and its TCRdb copy is limited to in-frame clones, with some not included. The data hold around 100,000 clones, with around 81% observed a single time. The sequenced sample was peripheral blood. These receptors all stem from a man aged 45 to 65 with active or convalescent COVID-19.

The CDR3 is CASTPGQALSPYQPQHF. In nucleotides, the CDR3 is TGTGCCAGTACCCCTGGACAGGCTTTGAGCCCCTATCAGCCCCAGCATTTT. The chain links TRBV19 to TRBJ1-5; 7 bases agree with TRBD1. In germline, CDR1 is LNHDA, CDR2 SQIVND (reference sequence). The junction had 17 bases not matched to a gene; V was cut back by 7 bases and J by 5 bases. This CDR3 spans 17 amino acids.

V is TRBV6-5 and J is TRBJ2-3, with 7 positions matching TRBD2. The CDR3 extends over 15 amino acids. Looked up from germline, CDR1 is MNHEY and CDR2 is SVGAGI. The V gene end was trimmed by 5 bases and the J gene end by 0 bases; junction bases not matched to a gene: 5. CDR3 in amino acids: CASSKTSLSTDTQYF. In DNA form, the CDR3 reads TGTGCCAGCAGTAAGACTAGCCTGAGCACAGATACGCAGTATTTT.

The chain uses TRBV2 and TRBJ1-4; 9 bases are a match to TRBD1. The J segment lost 5 bases and the V segment lost 6 bases, leaving 4 bases of the junction unmatched. The germline V gene has CDR1 SNHLY and CDR2 FYNNEI. CDR3 length equals 14 residues. CDR3 amino acids: CASRPGTGNEKLFF. CDR3 sequence (DNA): TGTGCCAGCAGGCCCGGGACAGGGAATGAAAAACTGTTTTTT.

This clone is a singleton in its sample. This sequence joins TRBV29-1 and TRBJ1-2; 11 nucleotides line up with TRBD1. This CDR3 is built from 12 residues. After removal of 8 bases from V and 3 bases from J, the junction contained 2 bases not matched to a gene. Looked up from germline, CDR1 is SQVTM and CDR2 is ANQGSEA. The CDR3 DNA reads TGCAGCACGGGACAGGGGGACTATGGCTACACCTTC. It translates to CSTGQGDYGYTF.

This chain joins TRBV6-5 and TRBJ2-7; 7 nucleotides line up with TRBD1. The germline gives CDR1 MNHEY, CDR2 SVGAGI. The CDR3 totals 14 residues. V shed 0 bases and J 3 bases; nucleotides not matched to a gene: 2. In nucleotides, the CDR3 is TGTGCCAGCAGTTACTCTGGGACAGACTACGAGCAGTACTTC. Translated, it gives CASSYSGTDYEQYF.

The chain is built from TRBV30 and TRBJ1-5; weak D call: TRBD1 (5 bases). The CDR3 runs to 15 residues. CDR1 and CDR2 from the germline V gene are GTSNPN and SVGIG (reference sequence). The V end lost 2 bases, the J end lost 7 bases, and 18 bases lay between the germline ends. The CDR3 DNA reads TGTGCCTGGAGTCCGAGGCCCGGGGGAGGCCAGCCCCAGCATTTT. Translating it yields CAWSPRPGGGQPQHF.

With respect to this clone: Other DNA sequences of this sample code for an identical CDR3. The chain couples TRBV2 to TRBJ1-4; D is uncertain. Germline CDR1 reads SNHLY; CDR2 reads FYNNEI. V was pared by 4 bases and J by 4 bases, with 4 bases between. The CDR3 is 12 residues long. This CDR3 is CASSVSNEKLFF. In DNA form, the CDR3 reads TGTGCCAGCAGTGTTAGTAATGAAAAACTGTTTTTT.

V gene TRBV3-1 (or the pseudogene TRBV3-2) combines with J gene TRBJ2-3; maybe TRBD2 (6 bases). Trimming shortened V by 3 bases and J by 1 base, and 11 bases separated the two germline ends. Germline V gene sequence: CDR1 LGHDT, CDR2 YNNKEL (reference sequence). CDR3 size: 15 residues. The CDR3 reads CASSHPGTGTDTQYF. CDR3 DNA sequence: TGTGCCAGCAGCCACCCCGGGACTGGCACAGATACGCAGTATTTT.

The chain combines TRBV24-1 with TRBJ2-7; 7 positions agree with TRBD1. The ends lost 9 bases at V and 6 bases at J; junction bases unmatched: 4. The germline CDR1 and CDR2 sequences are KGHDR and SFDVKD. The CDR3 spans 11 residues. CDR3 amino acids: CATGAGGEQYF. In DNA, the CDR3 is TGTGCCACCGGGGCAGGGGGCGAGCAGTACTTC.

This clone was observed once. The rearrangement joins TRBV24-1 to TRBJ1-4, with 7 bases identical to TRBD1. The CDR3 loop spans 15 amino acids. V lost 4 bases to trimming and J lost 7 bases; unmatched junction nucleotides: 8. Germline V lookup: CDR1 KGHDR, CDR2 SFDVKD. The CDR3 DNA sequence: TGTGCCACCAGTGACCCAAGGGGGCAGGGTGAAAAACTGTTTTTT. Amino acids: CATSDPRGQGEKLFF.

This clone was seen once. The chain has TRBV24-1 and TRBJ1-3; TRBD1 is a possible D gene (6 bases). The V end was cut by 12 bases, the J end by 0 bases, with 17 bases between. The germline V gene encodes CDR1 KGHDR and CDR2 SFDVKD. The CDR3 runs 15 residues. This CDR3 reads CASSAGTNSGNTIYF. The CDR3 DNA is TGTGCCTCCTCGGCCGGGACAAACTCTGGAAACACCATATATTTT.

V usage is TRBV6-1 and J usage is TRBJ1-1, with D maybe TRBD1 (6 bases). Germline V gives CDR1 MNHNS, CDR2 SASEGT. The V and J ends lost 2 bases and 4 bases respectively, with 11 bases between them. This CDR3 spans 14 amino acids. In DNA form, the CDR3 reads TGTGCCAGCAGTGAACTTGACAGGCGCACTGAAGCTTTCTTT. Its protein is CASSELDRRTEAFF.